This T cell receptor beta chain comes out of a study of shared clonotypes between healthy human individuals. Study results and limitations: The sampled material consisted only of blood, and tissue repertoires are likely to differ. At large depth, rarefaction still showed sorted-subset sequencing to be incomplete.

Note on this clone: The antigen is unknown.

Method: immunoSEQ multiplex PCR; TCRdb's copy keeps in-frame clones and lacks some. The sample lists over a million clones, under 80% occurring once. The specimen sequenced was memory CD4+ T cells sorted from blood. This sample's subset: CD45RA-negative fraction. The clonotype comes from a man between 18 and 35 years old in good health.

For the CDR3, the DNA is TGTGCCAGCTCTAAGGGACAGGGCGCTGGGCCCCAGCATTTT. Translation: CASSKGQGAGPQHF. The rearrangement links TRBV18 to TRBJ1-5; 9 positions match TRBD1. CDR1 and CDR2 from the germline V gene are KGHSH and LQKENI. Unmatched junction bases numbered 9, after V lost 6 bases and J lost 9 bases. The CDR3 spans 14 residues. Supplemented by reference TRBV18 and TRBJ1-5, the full variable domain reads NAGVMQNPRHLVRRRGQEARLRCSPMKGHSHVYWYRQLPEEGLKFMVYLQKENIIDESGMPKERFSAEFPKEGPSILRIQQVVRGDSAAYFCASSKGQGAGPQHFGDGTRLSIL.